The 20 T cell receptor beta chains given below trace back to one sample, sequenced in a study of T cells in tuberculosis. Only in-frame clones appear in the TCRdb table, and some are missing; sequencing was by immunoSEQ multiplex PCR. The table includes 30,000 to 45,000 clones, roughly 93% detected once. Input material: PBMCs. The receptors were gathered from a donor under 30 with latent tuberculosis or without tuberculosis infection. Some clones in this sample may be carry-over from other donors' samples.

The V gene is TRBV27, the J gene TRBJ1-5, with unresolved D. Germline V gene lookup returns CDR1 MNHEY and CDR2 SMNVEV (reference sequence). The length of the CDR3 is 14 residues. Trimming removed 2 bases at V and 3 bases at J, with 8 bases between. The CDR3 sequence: CASSLEGLNQPQHF. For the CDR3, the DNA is TGTGCCAGCAGTTTAGAGGGTCTCAATCAGCCCCAGCATTTT.

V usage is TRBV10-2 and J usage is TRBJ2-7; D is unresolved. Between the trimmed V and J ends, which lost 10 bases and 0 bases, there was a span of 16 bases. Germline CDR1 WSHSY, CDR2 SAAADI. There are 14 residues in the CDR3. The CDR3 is CATRQVVNSYEQYF. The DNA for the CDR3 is TGCGCCACCAGACAAGTGGTAAACTCCTACGAGCAGTACTTC.

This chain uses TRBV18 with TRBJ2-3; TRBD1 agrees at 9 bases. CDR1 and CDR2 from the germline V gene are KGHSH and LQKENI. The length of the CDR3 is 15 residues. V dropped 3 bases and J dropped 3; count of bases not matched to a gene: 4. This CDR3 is CASSPLQGATDTQYF. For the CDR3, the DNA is TGTGCCAGCTCACCCCTACAGGGGGCTACAGATACGCAGTATTTT.

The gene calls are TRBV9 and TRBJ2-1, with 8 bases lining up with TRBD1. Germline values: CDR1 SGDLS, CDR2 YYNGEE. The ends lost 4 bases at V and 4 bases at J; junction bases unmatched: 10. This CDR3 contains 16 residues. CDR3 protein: CASSMTGTGKYNEQFF. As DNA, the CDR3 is TGTGCCAGCAGCATGACCGGGACAGGAAAGTACAATGAGCAGTTCTTC.

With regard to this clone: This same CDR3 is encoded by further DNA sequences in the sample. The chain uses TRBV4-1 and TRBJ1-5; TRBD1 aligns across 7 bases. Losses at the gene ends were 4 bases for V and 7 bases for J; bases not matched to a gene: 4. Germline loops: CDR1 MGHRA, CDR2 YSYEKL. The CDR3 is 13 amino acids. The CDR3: CASSRQGHQPQHF. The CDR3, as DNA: TGCGCCAGCAGCCGACAGGGCCACCAGCCCCAGCATTTT.

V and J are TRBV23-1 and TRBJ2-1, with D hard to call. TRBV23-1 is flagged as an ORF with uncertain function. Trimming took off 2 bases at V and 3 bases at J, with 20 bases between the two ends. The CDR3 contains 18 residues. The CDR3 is CASSQRIQVGTLYNEQFF. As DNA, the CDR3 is TGCGCCAGCAGTCAAAGGATCCAGGTGGGTACCCTCTACAATGAGCAGTTCTTC.

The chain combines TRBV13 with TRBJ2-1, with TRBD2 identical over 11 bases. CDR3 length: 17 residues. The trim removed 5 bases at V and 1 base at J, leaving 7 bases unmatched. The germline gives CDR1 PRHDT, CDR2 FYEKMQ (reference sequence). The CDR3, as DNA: TGTGCCAGCAGCGAATACGCTAGCGGGGGGTCCTACAATGAGCAGTTCTTC. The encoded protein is CASSEYASGGSYNEQFF.

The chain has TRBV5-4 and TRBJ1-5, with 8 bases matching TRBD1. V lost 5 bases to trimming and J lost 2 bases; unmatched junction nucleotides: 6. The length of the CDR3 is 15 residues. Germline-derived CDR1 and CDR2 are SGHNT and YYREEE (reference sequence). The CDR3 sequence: CASSAGQGGNQPQHF. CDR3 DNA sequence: TGTGCCAGCAGTGCTGGACAGGGTGGCAATCAGCCCCAGCATTTT.

The CDR3 nucleotides are TGTGCCAGTAGTACAGGACGGACTAACTCTGGGGCCAACGTCCTGACTTTC. Translated: CASSTGRTNSGANVLTF. This chain uses TRBV19 with TRBJ2-6, with a weak D call TRBD2 (6 bases). V lost 4 bases and J 0 bases, leaving 13 bases between the germline ends. The CDR3 runs 17 residues. Germline CDR1 reads LNHDA; CDR2 reads SQIVND (reference sequence).

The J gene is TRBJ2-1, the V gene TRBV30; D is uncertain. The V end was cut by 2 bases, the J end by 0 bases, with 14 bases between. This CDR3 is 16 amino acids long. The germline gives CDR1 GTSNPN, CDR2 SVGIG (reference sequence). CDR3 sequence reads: CAWSYAPRSSYNEQFF. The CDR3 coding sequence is TGTGCCTGGAGTTACGCTCCTAGGAGCTCCTACAATGAGCAGTTCTTC.

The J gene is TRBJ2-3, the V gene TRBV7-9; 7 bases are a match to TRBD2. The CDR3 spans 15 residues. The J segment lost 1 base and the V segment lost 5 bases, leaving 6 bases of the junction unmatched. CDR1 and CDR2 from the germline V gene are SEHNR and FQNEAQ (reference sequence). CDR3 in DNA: TGTGCCAGCAGCGCCCTAGCGGTAGGCACAGATACGCAGTATTTT. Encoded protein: CASSALAVGTDTQYF.

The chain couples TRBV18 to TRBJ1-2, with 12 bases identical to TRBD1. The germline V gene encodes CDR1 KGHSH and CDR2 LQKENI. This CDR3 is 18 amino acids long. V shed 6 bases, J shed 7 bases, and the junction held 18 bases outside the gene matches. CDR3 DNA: TGTGCCAGCTCCCCCTTCGTCGGTCCGGGACAGGGGGCCGTTGGCTACACCTTC. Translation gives CASSPFVGPGQGAVGYTF.

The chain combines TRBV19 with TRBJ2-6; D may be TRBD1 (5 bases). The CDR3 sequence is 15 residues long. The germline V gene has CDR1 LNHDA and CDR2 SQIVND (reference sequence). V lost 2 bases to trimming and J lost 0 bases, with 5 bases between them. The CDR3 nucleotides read TGTGCCAGTAGTATACAGGGCTCTGGGGCCAACGTCCTGACTTTC. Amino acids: CASSIQGSGANVLTF.

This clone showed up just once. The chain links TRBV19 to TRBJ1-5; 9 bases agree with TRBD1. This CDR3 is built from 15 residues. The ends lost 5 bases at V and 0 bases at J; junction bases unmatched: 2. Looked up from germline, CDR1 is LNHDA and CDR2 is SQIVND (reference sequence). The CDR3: CASSWTGASNQPQHF. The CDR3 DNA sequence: TGTGCCAGTAGTTGGACAGGGGCTAGCAATCAGCCCCAGCATTTT.

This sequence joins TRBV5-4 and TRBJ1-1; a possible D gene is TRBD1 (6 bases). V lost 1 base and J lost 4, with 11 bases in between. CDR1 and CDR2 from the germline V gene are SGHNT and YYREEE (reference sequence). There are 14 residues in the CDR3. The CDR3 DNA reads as TGTGCCAGCAGCTTGTATCAGGGGACCACTGAAGCTTTCTTT. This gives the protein CASSLYQGTTEAFF.

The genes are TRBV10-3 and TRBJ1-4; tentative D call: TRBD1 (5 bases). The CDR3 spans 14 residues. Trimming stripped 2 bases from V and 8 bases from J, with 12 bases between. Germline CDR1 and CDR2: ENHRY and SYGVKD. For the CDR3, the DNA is TGTGCCATCAGTGAGGGGCCAGGGCAGGAAAAACTGTTTTTT. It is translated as CAISEGPGQEKLFF.

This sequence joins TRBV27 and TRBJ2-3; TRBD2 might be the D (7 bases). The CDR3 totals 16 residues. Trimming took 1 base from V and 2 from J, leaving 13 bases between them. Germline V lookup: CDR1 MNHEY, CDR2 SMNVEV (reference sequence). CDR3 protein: CASSLLGGAYTDTQYF. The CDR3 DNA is TGTGCCAGCAGTTTATTAGGGGGGGCCTACACAGATACGCAGTATTTT.

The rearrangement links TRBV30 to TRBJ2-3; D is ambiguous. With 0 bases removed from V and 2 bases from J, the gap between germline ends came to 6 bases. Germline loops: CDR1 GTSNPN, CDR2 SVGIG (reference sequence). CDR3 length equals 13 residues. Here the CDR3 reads CAWSVRFTDTQYF. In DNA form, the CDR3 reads TGTGCCTGGAGTGTACGGTTCACAGATACGCAGTATTTT.

The CDR3 loop is CASSRWGVRPEAFF. In nucleotides, the CDR3 is TGTGCCAGCAGCCGCTGGGGGGTTCGACCTGAAGCTTTCTTT. The chain recombines TRBV5-8 with TRBJ1-1, with D possibly matching TRBD1 (5 bases). The CDR3 totals 14 residues. Germline assignment: CDR1 SGHTS and CDR2 YDEGEE. Between the trimmed V and J ends, which lost 4 bases and 6 bases, there was a span of 16 bases. The full variable domain, rest sourced from reference TRBV5-8 and TRBJ1-1, is EAGVTQSPTHLIKTRGQQATLRCSPISGHTSVYWYQQALGLGLQFLLWYDEGEERNRGNFPPRFSGRQFPNYSSELNVNALELEDSALYLCASSRWGVRPEAFFGQGTRLTVV.

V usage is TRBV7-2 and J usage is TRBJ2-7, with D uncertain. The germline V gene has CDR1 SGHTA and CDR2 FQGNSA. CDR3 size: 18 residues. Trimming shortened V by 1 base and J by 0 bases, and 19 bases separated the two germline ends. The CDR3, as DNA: TGTGCCAGCAGCTTAGTAGCCCAGTCCGGCGGATCCTCCTACGAGCAGTACTTC. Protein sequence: CASSLVAQSGGSSYEQYF.